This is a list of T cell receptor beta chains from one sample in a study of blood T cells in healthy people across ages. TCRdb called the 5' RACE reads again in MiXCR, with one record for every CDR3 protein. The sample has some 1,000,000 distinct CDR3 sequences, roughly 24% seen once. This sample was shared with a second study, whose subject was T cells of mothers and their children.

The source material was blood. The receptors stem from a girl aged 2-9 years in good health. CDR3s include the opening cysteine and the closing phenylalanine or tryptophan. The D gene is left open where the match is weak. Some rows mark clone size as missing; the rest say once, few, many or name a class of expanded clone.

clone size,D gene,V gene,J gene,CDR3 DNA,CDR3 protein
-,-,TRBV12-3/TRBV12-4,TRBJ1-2,TGTGCCAGCAGTTTATATGTCGGGACGGAAGGCTACACCTTC,CASSLYVGTEGYTF
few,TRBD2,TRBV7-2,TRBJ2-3,TGTGCCAGCACCCCACTAGCGGGGCCTAGCACAGATACGCAGTATTTT,CASTPLAGPSTDTQYF
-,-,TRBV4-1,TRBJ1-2,TGCGCCAGCAGCCAAGTACCAGGCCTGTTAGGCTACACCTTC,CASSQVPGLLGYTF
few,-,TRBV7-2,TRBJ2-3,TGTGCCAGCCCTCCAGATACGCAGTATTTT,CASPPDTQYF
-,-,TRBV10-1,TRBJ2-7,TGCGCCAGCAGTGAGTCCAGGTGGTCCTACGAGCAGTACTTC,CASSESRWSYEQYF
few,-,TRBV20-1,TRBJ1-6,TGCAGTGCTCCAGAGACTCCTAGTAGCTCCTATAATTCACCCCTCCACTTT,CSAPETPSSSYNSPLHF
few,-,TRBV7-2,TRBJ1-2,TGTGCCAGCAGCTTAGCATCGGGGAACTATGGCTACACCTTC,CASSLASGNYGYTF
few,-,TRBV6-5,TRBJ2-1,TGTGCCAGCAGCCCCTGGCGGGACGGCAATGAGCAGTTCTTC,CASSPWRDGNEQFF
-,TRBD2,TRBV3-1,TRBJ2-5,TGTGCCAGCAGCCCCGATTTCGGACTAGCGGGGCTCCAAGAGACCCAGTACTTC,CASSPDFGLAGLQETQYF
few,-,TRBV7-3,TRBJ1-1,TGTGCCAGCAGCTTCGGACGTTACACTGAAGCTTTCTTT,CASSFGRYTEAFF
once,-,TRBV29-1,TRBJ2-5,TGCAGCGCCACCGGGGGTTTAGGGGCGGCCCAAGAGACCCAGTACTTC,CSATGGLGAAQETQYF
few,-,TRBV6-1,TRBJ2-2,TGTGCCAGCACGGACCGGGTCTGGGGAAACACCGGGGAGCTGTTTTTT,CASTDRVWGNTGELFF
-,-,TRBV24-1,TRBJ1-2,TGTGCCACCAGGAGCGACAGTTATGGCTACACCTTC,CATRSDSYGYTF
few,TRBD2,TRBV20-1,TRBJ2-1,TGCAGTGCTCGATTACTAGCGGCTCACTACAATGAGCAGTTCTTC,CSARLLAAHYNEQFF
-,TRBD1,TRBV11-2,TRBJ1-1,TGTGCCAGCAGCTTCGGGACAGGGGGCCCTGAAGCTTTCTTT,CASSFGTGGPEAFF
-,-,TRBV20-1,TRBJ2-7,TGCAGACCTCAAACGGAGGGGGATCACGAGCAGTACTTC,CRPQTEGDHEQYF
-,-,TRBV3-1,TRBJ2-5,TGTGCCAGCAGCCAAGATACAGCCTCCGAGACCCAGTACTTC,CASSQDTASETQYF
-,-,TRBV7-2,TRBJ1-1,TGTGCCAGCGGGCGTGGGGGGACCCAGAACACTGAAGCTTTCTTT,CASGRGGTQNTEAFF
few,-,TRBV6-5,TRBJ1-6,TGTGCCAGCAGTCCGAGACCCTGGAATAATTCACCCCTCCACTTT,CASSPRPWNNSPLHF
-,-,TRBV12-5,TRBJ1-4,TGTGCTAGTGGTTTGACCCTGGAGGGTAGTGAAAAACTGTTTTTT,CASGLTLEGSEKLFF
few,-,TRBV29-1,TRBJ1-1,TGCAGCGTTGGAGAGGGGAACACTGAAGCTTTCTTT,CSVGEGNTEAFF
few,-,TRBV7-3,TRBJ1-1,TGTGCCAGCAGCTTAATGGGAGAAACGAACACTGAAGCTTTCTTT,CASSLMGETNTEAFF
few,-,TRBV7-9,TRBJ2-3,TGTGCCAGCAGCTTAGCTTTTACGTCCATCACAGATACGCAGTATTTT,CASSLAFTSITDTQYF
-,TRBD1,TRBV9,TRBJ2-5,TGTGCCAGCAGCCAGACAGGGGGCGCGGAGACCCAGTACTTC,CASSQTGGAETQYF
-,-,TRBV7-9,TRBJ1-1,TGTGCCAGCATCCCTGGCGGGGTTGAAGCTTTCTTT,CASIPGGVEAFF
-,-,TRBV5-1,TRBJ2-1,TGCGCCAGCAGCTTGGTGTCGGGAGTCGAAAATGAGCAGTTCTTC,CASSLVSGVENEQFF
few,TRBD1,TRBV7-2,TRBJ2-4,TGTGCCAGCAGCTTAGCGGGGACAGGAAACATTCAGTACTTC,CASSLAGTGNIQYF
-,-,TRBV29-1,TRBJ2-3,TGCAGCGCCCACACAGATGCGCAGTATTTT,CSAHTDAQYF
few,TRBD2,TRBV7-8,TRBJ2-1,TGTGCCAGCAGCTTAGCGATGTCCAGCGGGAACGAGCAGTTCTTC,CASSLAMSSGNEQFF
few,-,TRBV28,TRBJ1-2,TGTGCCAGCAGTTCGGGACTGCCCAACTATGGCTACACCTTC,CASSSGLPNYGYTF
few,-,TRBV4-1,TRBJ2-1,TGCGCCAGCAGCCAAGATGAGGGGTTATCCGGCGTCAATGAGCAGTTCTTC,CASSQDEGLSGVNEQFF
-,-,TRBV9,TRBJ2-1,TGTGCCAGCAGCGTAGGGCCGGGTTCCTACAATGAGCAGTTCTTC,CASSVGPGSYNEQFF
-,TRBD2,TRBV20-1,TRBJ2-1,TGCAGTGCTAGAGATATGGCGGGGGGGCTGATTGAACAGTTCTTC,CSARDMAGGLIEQFF
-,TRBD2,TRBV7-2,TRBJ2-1,TGTGCCAGCCGCCAGTGGGAGGGGCAGTTCTTC,CASRQWEGQFF
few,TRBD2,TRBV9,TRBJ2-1,TGTGCCAGCAGCGTAGCTCCTAGCGGGGGGCGCAATGAGCAGTTCTTC,CASSVAPSGGRNEQFF
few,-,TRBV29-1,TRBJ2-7,TGCAGCGTTGAGGATTTTCCCGAGCAGTACTTC,CSVEDFPEQYF
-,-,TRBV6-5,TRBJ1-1,TGTGCCAGCAGTTACGGGGACCGAAGAGGGACTGAAGCTTTCTTT,CASSYGDRRGTEAFF
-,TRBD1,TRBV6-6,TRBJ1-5,TGTGCCAGCAGAAGCCGGGACAGCCCTTCTAATCAGCCCCAGCATTTT,CASRSRDSPSNQPQHF
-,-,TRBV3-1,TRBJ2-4,TGTGCCAGCAGCCAGATGGAGGGAAACATTCAGTACTTC,CASSQMEGNIQYF
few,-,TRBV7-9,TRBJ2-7,TGTGCCAGCAGCAAGGAGGGCTACGAGCAGTACTTC,CASSKEGYEQYF
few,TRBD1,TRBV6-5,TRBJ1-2,TGTGCCAGCAGTTACGGGACAGGGGAACCTAACTATGGCTACACCTTC,CASSYGTGEPNYGYTF
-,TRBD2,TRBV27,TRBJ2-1,TGTGCCAGCAGGGGACTAGTTCCCTATGAGCAGTTCTTC,CASRGLVPYEQFF
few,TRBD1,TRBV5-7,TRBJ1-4,TGTGCCAGCAGCTTCAATGTCCCGGGACAGGTTCTACTAGAAAAACTGTTTTTT,CASSFNVPGQVLLEKLFF
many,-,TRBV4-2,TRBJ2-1,TGTGCCAGCAGCCAAGCCAGCAATGAGCAGTTCTTC,CASSQASNEQFF
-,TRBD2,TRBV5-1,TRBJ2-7,TGCGCCAGCAGCTTGGTTCTTAGCGGGAACTCCTACGAGCAGTACTTC,CASSLVLSGNSYEQYF
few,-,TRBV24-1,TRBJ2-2,TGTGCCACCAGTGATTCGACGTGGGTGTCCGGGGAGCTGTTTTTT,CATSDSTWVSGELFF
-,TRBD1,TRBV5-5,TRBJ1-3,TGTGCCAGCAGCTTGAACAGGGGGTTTGGAAACACCATATATTTT,CASSLNRGFGNTIYF
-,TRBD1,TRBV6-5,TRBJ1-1,TGTGCCAGCAGACTCGAGCAGGGGGCGGGCACTGAAGCTTTCTTT,CASRLEQGAGTEAFF
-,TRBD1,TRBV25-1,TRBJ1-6,TGCGCCAGCAGGGGGGTTACAGGGGCGGATTCACCCCTCCACTTT,CASRGVTGADSPLHF
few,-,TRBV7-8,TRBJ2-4,TGTGCCAGCAGCGGGGAAAGATCTTTGTTAGCCAAAAACATTCAGTACTTC,CASSGERSLLAKNIQYF
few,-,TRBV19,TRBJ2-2,TGTGCCAGTAGAGAGGGAGAGCTGTTTTTT,CASREGELFF
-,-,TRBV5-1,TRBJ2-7,TGCGCCAGCAGCTTAGGAGCGGGTCGGGACGAGCAGTACTTC,CASSLGAGRDEQYF
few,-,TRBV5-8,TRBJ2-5,TGTGCCAGCAGCTTGGCCGGGGGCCTTGGAGAGACCCAGTACTTC,CASSLAGGLGETQYF
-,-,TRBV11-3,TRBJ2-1,TGTGCCAGCAGCCCCCCAGGGGCGAGGGAGCAGTTCTTC,CASSPPGAREQFF
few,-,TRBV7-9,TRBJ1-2,TGTGCCAGCAGCCCCAAGGGACCCAATTCGCTCCGGGGTTACTTC,CASSPKGPNSLRGYF
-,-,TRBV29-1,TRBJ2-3,TGCAGCGTTGAAGCGGGAGCGGACACAGATACGCAGTATTTT,CSVEAGADTDTQYF
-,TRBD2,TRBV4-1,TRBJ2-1,TGCGCCGCAGCGACTAGCCTCGGCGTCGATGAGCAGTTCTTC,CAAATSLGVDEQFF
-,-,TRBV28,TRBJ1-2,TGTGCCAGCAGTCCTGGACTTCTCATCCAGGGCGTTGGCTACACCTTC,CASSPGLLIQGVGYTF
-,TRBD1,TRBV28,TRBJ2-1,TGTGCCAGCAGTATTGATGACAGGGGGGTAAATGAGCAGTTCTTC,CASSIDDRGVNEQFF